These 9 T cell receptor beta chains share one sample of origin, sequenced in a study of T cell repertoires in cytomegalovirus infection. TCRdb passed the reads through MiXCR, listing each CDR3 protein once. Here the sample spans 300,000 or so distinct CDR3 sequences, 25% being singletons. What was sequenced was PBMCs. The receptors were gathered from a human donor in good health (CMV status not recorded). Some clones in this sample may be carry-over from other donors' samples.

The rearrangement joins TRBV7-2 to TRBJ2-3, with 8 bases lining up with TRBD2. The V gene's germline CDR1 is SGHTA and CDR2 FQGNSA. The CDR3 spans 16 residues. V lost 2 bases, J lost 7 bases, and 11 bases stayed unmatched. CDR3 sequence: CASSLMSGTRQNTQYF. The CDR3 DNA follows: TGTGCCAGCAGCTTAATGTCTGGGACTAGGCAAAATACGCAGTATTTT.

This clonotype was recorded a few times. The CDR3 sequence is CASSVGGTYTGELFF. CDR3 bases: TGTGCCAGCAGCGTTGGAGGGACCTACACCGGGGAGCTGTTTTTT. The chain carries TRBV7-2 and TRBJ2-2; weak D call: TRBD2 (6 bases). Looked up from germline, CDR1 is SGHTA and CDR2 is FQGNSA. CDR3 length: 15 residues. V dropped 5 bases and J dropped 3 bases, with 13 bases sitting between them.

This chain links TRBV3-1 with TRBJ2-3, with 8 bases aligning to TRBD2. The CDR3 sequence is 17 residues long. Germline assignment: CDR1 LGHDT and CDR2 YNNKEL (reference sequence). V shed 0 bases, J shed 3 bases, and the junction held 8 bases outside the gene matches. CDR3 coding DNA: TGTGCCAGCAGCCAAGATCGTGGGACTAGAAGTACAGATACGCAGTATTTT. Translating gives CASSQDRGTRSTDTQYF.

The chain links TRBV5-1 to TRBJ2-7, with D perhaps TRBD1 or TRBD2 (5 bases each). This CDR3 has 14 amino acids. V lost 4 bases and J lost 0, with 11 bases in between. CDR1 and CDR2 from the germline V gene are SGHRS and YFSETQ. CDR3: CASSPGARSYEQYF. For the CDR3, the DNA is TGCGCCAGCAGCCCCGGGGCGCGCTCCTACGAGCAGTACTTC.

This clonotype was seen only a few times. V gene TRBV24-1 combines with J gene TRBJ1-2, with 10 bases matching TRBD1. CDR1 is KGHDR and CDR2 is SFDVKD in the germline V gene. J was trimmed by 6 bases and V by 3 bases; bases with no gene match: 6. The CDR3 sequence is 15 residues long. CDR3 protein: CATSDPGTGENGYTF. In DNA form, the CDR3 reads TGTGCCACCAGTGATCCGGGGACAGGGGAAAATGGCTACACCTTC.

This clonotype was recorded at least ten times. The chain uses TRBV20-1 and TRBJ1-1; D remains unclear. This CDR3 spans 13 amino acids. Germline V gives CDR1 DFQATT, CDR2 SNEGSKA (reference sequence). Trimming cost V 3 bases and J 2 bases, with 10 bases left between them. Here the CDR3 DNA reads TGCAGTGCTAGTTATCTCCAAAACACTGAAGCTTTCTTT. Its protein is CSASYLQNTEAFF.

The V call is TRBV29-1, the J call TRBJ2-1; 11 positions match TRBD2. Germline CDR1 SQVTM, CDR2 ANQGSEA. The CDR3 is made up of 13 amino acids. Trimming took 7 bases from V and 8 from J; bases not matched to a gene: 7. The CDR3 nucleotides are TGCAGCGCTGTAGCGGGAGGGCCGGATGAGCAGTTCTTC. This gives the protein CSAVAGGPDEQFF.

This clonotype was observed a handful of times. The chain uses TRBV6-2 or TRBV6-3 and TRBJ2-1; 7 positions agree with TRBD2. The CDR3 contains 12 residues. Trimming at V came to 7 bases and at J to 9 bases, leaving 6 bases not matched to a gene. The germline gives CDR1 MNHEY, CDR2 SVGEGT. CDR3 in amino acids: CASTFPSGEQFF. The DNA for the CDR3 is TGTGCCAGCACCTTCCCTAGCGGTGAGCAGTTCTTC.

This clonotype has a count of ten or more. The genes are TRBV7-2 and TRBJ1-5; 9 nucleotides agree with TRBD1. The CDR3 is made up of 14 amino acids. Germline loops: CDR1 SGHTA, CDR2 FQGNSA. Trimming at V came to 5 bases and at J to 7 bases, leaving 6 bases not matched to a gene. The CDR3 sequence is CASSDGTGRQPQHF. In DNA form, the CDR3 reads TGTGCCAGCAGCGACGGGACAGGGCGCCAGCCCCAGCATTTT. Drawing the rest from reference TRBV7-2 and TRBJ1-5, the complete variable domain is GAGVSQSPSNKVTEKGKDVELRCDPISGHTALYWYRQSLGQGLEFLIYFQGNSAPDKSGLPSDRFSAERTGGSVSTLTIQRTQQEDSAVYLCASSDGTGRQPQHFGDGTRLSIL.